This T cell receptor (beta chain) was found in a study of post-analysis software for immune sequencing data. V shed 6 bases and J shed 1 base, with 14 bases lying between them. The CDR3 sequence is 14 residues long. Germline assignment: CDR1 DFQATT and CDR2 SNEGSKA (reference sequence). On this clonotype itself: Its specificity is unknown.

Incorporated into the TCR beta cDNA libraries were unique molecular identifiers, which served to reduce PCR and sequencing biases. TCRdb analysed the PCR reads with MiXCR anew, one entry per CDR3 protein. This table holds fewer than 600,000 distinct CDR3 sequences, over 35% found once. Study-wide results and caveats: A significant reduction in normalized Chao1 diversity was observed in multiple sclerosis patients versus controls. When the samples were clustered directly with F measure, those that had been prepared in the same batch showed strong co-clustering. Elevated frequency relative to controls characterized several TRBV segments in patients, TRBV5-6, TRBV5-1 and TRBV20-1 among them.

The rearrangement links TRBV20-1 to TRBJ2-3; TRBD1 or TRBD2 may be the D gene (6 bases each). The sequencing input was blood. The TCR was taken from a girl aged 10 to 17 with multiple sclerosis. The chain's CDR3 is CSAGGLMGTDTQYF. In DNA form, the CDR3 reads TGCAGTGCCGGGGGCTTAATGGGCACAGATACGCAGTATTTT.